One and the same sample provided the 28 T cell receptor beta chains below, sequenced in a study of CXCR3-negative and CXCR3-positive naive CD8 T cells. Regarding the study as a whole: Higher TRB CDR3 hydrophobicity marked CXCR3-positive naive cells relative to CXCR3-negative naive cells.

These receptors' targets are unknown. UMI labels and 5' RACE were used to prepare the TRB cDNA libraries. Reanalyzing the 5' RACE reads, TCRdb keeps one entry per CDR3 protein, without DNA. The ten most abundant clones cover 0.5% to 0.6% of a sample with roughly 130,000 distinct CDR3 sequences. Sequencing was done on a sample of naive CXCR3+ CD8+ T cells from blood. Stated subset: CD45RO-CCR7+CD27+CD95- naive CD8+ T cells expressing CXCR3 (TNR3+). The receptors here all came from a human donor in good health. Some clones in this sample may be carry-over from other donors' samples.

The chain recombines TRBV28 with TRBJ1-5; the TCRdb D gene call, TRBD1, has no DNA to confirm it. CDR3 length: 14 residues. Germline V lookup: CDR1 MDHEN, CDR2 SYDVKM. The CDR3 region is CASSPDRSNQPQHF.

CDR3 region: CATSGTSGREQYF. V is TRBV15 and J is TRBJ2-7; TCRdb's D call of TRBD2 is untestable without DNA. Per germline, CDR1 LNHNV and CDR2 YYDKDF (reference sequence). The CDR3 consists of 13 residues.

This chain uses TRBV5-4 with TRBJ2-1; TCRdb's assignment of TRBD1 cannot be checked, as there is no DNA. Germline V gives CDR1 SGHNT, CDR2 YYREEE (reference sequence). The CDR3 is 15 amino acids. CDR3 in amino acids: CASSPGTGGENEQFF. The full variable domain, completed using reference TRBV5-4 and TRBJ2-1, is ETGVTQSPTHLIKTRGQQVTLRCSSQSGHNTVSWYQQALGQGPQFIFQYYREEENGRGNFPPRFSGLQFPNYSSELNVNALELDDSALYLCASSPGTGGENEQFFGPGTRLTVL.

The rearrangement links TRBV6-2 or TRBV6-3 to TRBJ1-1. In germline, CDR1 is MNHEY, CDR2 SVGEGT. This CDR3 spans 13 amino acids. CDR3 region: CASKITVNTEAFF.

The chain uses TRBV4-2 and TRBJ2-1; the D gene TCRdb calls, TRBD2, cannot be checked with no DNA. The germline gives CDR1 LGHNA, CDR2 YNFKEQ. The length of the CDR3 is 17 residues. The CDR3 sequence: CASSQMDSGRSYNEQFF.

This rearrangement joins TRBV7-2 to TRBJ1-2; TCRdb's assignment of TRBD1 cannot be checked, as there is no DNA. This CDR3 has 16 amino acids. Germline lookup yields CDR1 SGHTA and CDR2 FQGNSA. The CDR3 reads CASSLELDTGLYAYTF.

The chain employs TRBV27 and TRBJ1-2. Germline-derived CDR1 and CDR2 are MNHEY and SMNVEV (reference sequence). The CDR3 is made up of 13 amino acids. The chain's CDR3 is CASSPGLNYGYTF.

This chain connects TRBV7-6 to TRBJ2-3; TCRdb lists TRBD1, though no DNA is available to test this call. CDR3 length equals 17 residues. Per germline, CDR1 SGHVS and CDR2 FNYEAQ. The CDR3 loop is CASSLRAGAVFTDTQYF.

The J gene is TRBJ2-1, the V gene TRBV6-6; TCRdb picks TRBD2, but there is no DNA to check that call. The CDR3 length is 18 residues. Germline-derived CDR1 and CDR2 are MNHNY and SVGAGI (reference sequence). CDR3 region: CASSYDLGLAGGHNEQFF.

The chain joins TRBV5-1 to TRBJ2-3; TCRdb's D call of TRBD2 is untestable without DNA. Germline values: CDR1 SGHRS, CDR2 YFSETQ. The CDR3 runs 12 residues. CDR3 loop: CASSDSGNKQYF.

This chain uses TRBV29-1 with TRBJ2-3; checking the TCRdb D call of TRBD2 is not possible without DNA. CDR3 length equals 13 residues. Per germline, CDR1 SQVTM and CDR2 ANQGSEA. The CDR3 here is CSVGSGGTDTQYF.

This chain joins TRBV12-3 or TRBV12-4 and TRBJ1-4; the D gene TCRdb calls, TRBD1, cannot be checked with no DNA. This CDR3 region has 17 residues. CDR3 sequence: CASSSSPGEGASEKLFF.

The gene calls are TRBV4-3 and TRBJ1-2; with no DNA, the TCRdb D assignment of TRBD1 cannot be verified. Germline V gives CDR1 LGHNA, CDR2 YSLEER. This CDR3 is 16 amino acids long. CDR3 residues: CASSQAYETVYYGYTF.

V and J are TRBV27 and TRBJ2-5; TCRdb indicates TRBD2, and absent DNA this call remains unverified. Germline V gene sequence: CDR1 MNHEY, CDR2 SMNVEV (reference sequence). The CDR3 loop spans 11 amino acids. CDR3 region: CASRRGIAQYF.

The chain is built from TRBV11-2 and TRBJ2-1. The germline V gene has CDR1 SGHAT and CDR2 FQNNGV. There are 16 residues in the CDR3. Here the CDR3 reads CASSLDLNDKWDEQFF.

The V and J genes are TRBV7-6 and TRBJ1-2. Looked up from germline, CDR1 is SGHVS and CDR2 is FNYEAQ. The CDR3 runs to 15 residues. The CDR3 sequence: CASSLSPGDGYGYTF.

CDR3 in amino acids: CASSETTGYGYTF. The chain combines TRBV25-1 with TRBJ1-2; TCRdb proposes TRBD1, but this gene call is untestable without DNA. The CDR3 loop spans 13 amino acids. Germline lookup yields CDR1 MGHDK and CDR2 SYGVNS.

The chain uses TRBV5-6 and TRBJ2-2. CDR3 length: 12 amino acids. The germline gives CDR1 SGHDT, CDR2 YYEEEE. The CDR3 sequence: CASSLFTGELFF.

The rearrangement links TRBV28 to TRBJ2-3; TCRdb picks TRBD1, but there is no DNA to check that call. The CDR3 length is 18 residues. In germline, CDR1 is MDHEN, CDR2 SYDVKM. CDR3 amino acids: CASSLLSSMSYALDTQYF.

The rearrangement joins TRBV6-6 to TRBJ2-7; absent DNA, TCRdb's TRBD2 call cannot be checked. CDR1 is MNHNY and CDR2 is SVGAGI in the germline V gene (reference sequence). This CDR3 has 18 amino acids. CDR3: CASSYYPGGRASQDEQYF.

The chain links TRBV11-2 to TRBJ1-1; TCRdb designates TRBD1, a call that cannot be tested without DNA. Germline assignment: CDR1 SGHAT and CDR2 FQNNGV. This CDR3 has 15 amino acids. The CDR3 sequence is CASSLSQGRATEAFF.

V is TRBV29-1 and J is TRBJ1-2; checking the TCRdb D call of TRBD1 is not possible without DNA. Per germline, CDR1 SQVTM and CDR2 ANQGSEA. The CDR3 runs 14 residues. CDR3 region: CSVELGQGHYGYTF.

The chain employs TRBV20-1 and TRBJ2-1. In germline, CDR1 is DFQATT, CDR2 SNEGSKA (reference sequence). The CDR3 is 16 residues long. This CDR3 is CSARDNGGVIYNEQFF.

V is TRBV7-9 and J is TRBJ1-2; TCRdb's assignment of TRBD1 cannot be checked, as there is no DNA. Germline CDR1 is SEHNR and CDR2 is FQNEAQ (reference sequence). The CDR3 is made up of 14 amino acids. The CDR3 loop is CASSIPGNRDGYTF.

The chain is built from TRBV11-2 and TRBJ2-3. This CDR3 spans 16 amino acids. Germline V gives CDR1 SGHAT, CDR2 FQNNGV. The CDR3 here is CASSLVGNWGTDTQYF.

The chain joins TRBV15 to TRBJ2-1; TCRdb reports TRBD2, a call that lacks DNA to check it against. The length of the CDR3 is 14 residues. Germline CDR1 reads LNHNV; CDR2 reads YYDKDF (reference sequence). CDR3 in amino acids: CATSLASGVREQFF.

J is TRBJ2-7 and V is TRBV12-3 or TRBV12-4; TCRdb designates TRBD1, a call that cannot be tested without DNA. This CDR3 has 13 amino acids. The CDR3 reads CATSGGYPYEQYF.

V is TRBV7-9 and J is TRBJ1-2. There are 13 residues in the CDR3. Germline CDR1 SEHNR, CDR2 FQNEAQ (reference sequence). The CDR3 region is CASQSEDLYGYTF.